The T cell receptor beta chain under discussion was sequenced for a study of identical twins. CDR1 is SGDLS and CDR2 is YYNGEE in the germline V gene. V lost 4 bases, J lost 6 bases, and 5 bases stayed unmatched. The CDR3 extends over 15 amino acids. MiXCR, run by TCRdb on the 5' RACE reads, gives a single entry per CDR3 protein. This table holds some 1,600,000 distinct CDR3 sequences, around 29% found once. Source material: cord blood. The clonotype was recovered from a newborn girl in good health. J is TRBJ2-1 and V is TRBV9, with 12 nucleotides matching TRBD2. The CDR3 here is CASSSSGRAANEQFF. CDR3 coding DNA: TGTGCCAGCAGCTCTAGCGGGAGGGCCGCCAATGAGCAGTTCTTC.